A selection of T cell receptor beta chains follows, all from one sample in a study of CD8 T cells in Susac syndrome. One entry per CDR3 protein results from TCRdb running MiXCR on the immunoSEQ multiplex PCR reads. The data hold about 180,000 distinct CDR3 sequences, with 95% observed a single time. The sample comprised CD8+ T cells from PBMCs. Every receptor here comes from a human donor with multiple sclerosis. CDR3s include the opening cysteine and the closing phenylalanine or tryptophan. D genes are given only for firm matches. For some rows the clone size is stated as once, few or many, or as a class when expanded; others skip it.

cdr3_nt: TGCGCCAGCAGCCAGGTAGCGGGAACGAACACCGGGGAGCTGTTTTTT
cdr3_aa: CASSQVAGTNTGELFF
j_call: TRBJ2-2
d_call: TRBD2
v_call: TRBV4-1
clone_size: -

cdr3_nt: TGCAGTGCGCCACTGCCCAACACTGAAGCTTTCTTT
cdr3_aa: CSAPLPNTEAFF
j_call: TRBJ1-1
d_call: -
v_call: TRBV20-1
clone_size: -

cdr3_nt: TGTGCCAGCAGCCTCCTCCCGGGGCTATACGAGCAGTTCTTC
cdr3_aa: CASSLLPGLYEQFF
j_call: TRBJ2-1
d_call: -
v_call: TRBV3-1
clone_size: -

cdr3_nt: TGTGCCACCAGCAGAGATCTAGAGGTTACCTGGCAAGAGACCCAGTACTTC
cdr3_aa: CATSRDLEVTWQETQYF
j_call: TRBJ2-5
d_call: -
v_call: TRBV15
clone_size: -

cdr3_nt: TGTGCCAGCAGCTTAAGAGGGACGGGAGGGCCTTACGAGCAGTACTTC
cdr3_aa: CASSLRGTGGPYEQYF
j_call: TRBJ2-7
d_call: TRBD2
v_call: TRBV7-3
clone_size: -

cdr3_nt: TGTGCCAGCAGCCCTCTTGTCGCGGTAATAGACTCTGGGGCCAACGTCCTGACTTTC
cdr3_aa: CASSPLVAVIDSGANVLTF
j_call: TRBJ2-6
d_call: -
v_call: TRBV14
clone_size: -

cdr3_nt: TGTGCCAGCAGCAGTCGGGACAGAGGTGGCACTGAAGCTTTCTTT
cdr3_aa: CASSSRDRGGTEAFF
j_call: TRBJ1-1
d_call: TRBD1
v_call: TRBV9
clone_size: -

cdr3_nt: TGTGCCAGCAGCTCAACAGGGTTATCCTACGAGCAGTACTTC
cdr3_aa: CASSSTGLSYEQYF
j_call: TRBJ2-7
d_call: -
v_call: TRBV7-2
clone_size: -

cdr3_nt: TGTGCCAGCAGCGGTAGCGGGAGTCAATATTACAATGAGCAGTTCTTC
cdr3_aa: CASSGSGSQYYNEQFF
j_call: TRBJ2-1
d_call: TRBD2
v_call: TRBV9
clone_size: -

cdr3_nt: TGCAGTGCTCATAAGGGACCGACCGAGTATAATTCACCCCTCCACTTT
cdr3_aa: CSAHKGPTEYNSPLHF
j_call: TRBJ1-6
d_call: -
v_call: TRBV20-1
clone_size: -

cdr3_nt: TGTGCCAGCTCACCACCACAAACCGGAGAGGAGCAGTACTTC
cdr3_aa: CASSPPQTGEEQYF
j_call: TRBJ2-7
d_call: -
v_call: TRBV18
clone_size: -

cdr3_nt: TGTGCCAGCAGGAAGTCCGAGACAGGGGATCAGCCCCAGCATTTT
cdr3_aa: CASRKSETGDQPQHF
j_call: TRBJ1-5
d_call: TRBD1
v_call: TRBV2
clone_size: -

cdr3_nt: TGTGCCAGCAGCGAGGGAGGCTCCTACAATGAGCAGTTCTTC
cdr3_aa: CASSEGGSYNEQFF
j_call: TRBJ2-1
d_call: -
v_call: TRBV9
clone_size: -

cdr3_nt: TGTGCCAGCAGCCAAGGGATACCCTATGGCTACACCTTC
cdr3_aa: CASSQGIPYGYTF
j_call: TRBJ1-2
d_call: -
v_call: TRBV3-1
clone_size: -

cdr3_nt: TGTGCCAGCAGCTTAGATGCCTCCTACGAGCAGTACTTC
cdr3_aa: CASSLDASYEQYF
j_call: TRBJ2-7
d_call: -
v_call: TRBV11-2
clone_size: -

cdr3_nt: TGTGCCAGCAGCTTATTTCCTAGCGGAGGGCTGGAGCAGTACTTC
cdr3_aa: CASSLFPSGGLEQYF
j_call: TRBJ2-7
d_call: TRBD2
v_call: TRBV7-9
clone_size: -

cdr3_nt: TGTGCCATCAGGGCAGGGGGAGTTGGCTACACCTTC
cdr3_aa: CAIRAGGVGYTF
j_call: TRBJ1-2
d_call: TRBD1
v_call: TRBV10-3
clone_size: -

cdr3_nt: TGTGCCAGCAGCTTAGAAGTTGGGAACACTGAAGCTTTCTTT
cdr3_aa: CASSLEVGNTEAFF
j_call: TRBJ1-1
d_call: -
v_call: TRBV7-6
clone_size: -

cdr3_nt: TGTGCCAGCAGCTTGGCCGGGAACCCATTTCGGACCCAGTACTTC
cdr3_aa: CASSLAGNPFRTQYF
j_call: TRBJ2-5
d_call: -
v_call: TRBV7-8
clone_size: -

cdr3_nt: TGTGCCAGCGGAATCGATCAGGGATCCTATAATTCACCCCTCCACTTT
cdr3_aa: CASGIDQGSYNSPLHF
j_call: TRBJ1-6
d_call: -
v_call: TRBV6-1
clone_size: -

cdr3_nt: TGTGCCAGCAGTAGCAGGGCCGGCGGCTACACCTTC
cdr3_aa: CASSSRAGGYTF
j_call: TRBJ1-2
d_call: -
v_call: TRBV9
clone_size: -

cdr3_nt: TGTGCCAGCAGTTACTCGAATTGGAATGAGCAGTTCTTC
cdr3_aa: CASSYSNWNEQFF
j_call: TRBJ2-1
d_call: -
v_call: TRBV6-5
clone_size: -

cdr3_nt: TGCAGTGCTAGAGGTGGCGGGAGGTGGGATGAGCAGTTCTTC
cdr3_aa: CSARGGGRWDEQFF
j_call: TRBJ2-1
d_call: TRBD2
v_call: TRBV20-1
clone_size: -

cdr3_nt: TGTGCCACACGGGCCAGGGTGGAGACCCAGTACTTC
cdr3_aa: CATRARVETQYF
j_call: TRBJ2-5
d_call: -
v_call: TRBV2
clone_size: -

cdr3_nt: TGTGCCAGCTCACCGCCTTTTGGGGCGAGCGACGGCTACACCTTC
cdr3_aa: CASSPPFGASDGYTF
j_call: TRBJ1-2
d_call: -
v_call: TRBV18
clone_size: -

cdr3_nt: TGTGCCACCAGCAGAGGGGTCTCGAGCTCCTACGAGCAGTACTTC
cdr3_aa: CATSRGVSSSYEQYF
j_call: TRBJ2-7
d_call: -
v_call: TRBV15
clone_size: -

cdr3_nt: TGTGCCAGCAGCCAAGAGCGGACTAGCACAGATACGCAGTATTTT
cdr3_aa: CASSQERTSTDTQYF
j_call: TRBJ2-3
d_call: -
v_call: TRBV4-2
clone_size: -

cdr3_nt: TGTGCCAGCAGCTCCGGGACTAGCGGTACTAATGAGCAGTTCTTC
cdr3_aa: CASSSGTSGTNEQFF
j_call: TRBJ2-1
d_call: TRBD2
v_call: TRBV7-3
clone_size: -

cdr3_nt: TGTGCCAGCAGTTCAAGACAGGGGATGAACACTGAAGCTTTCTTT
cdr3_aa: CASSSRQGMNTEAFF
j_call: TRBJ1-1
d_call: TRBD1
v_call: TRBV27
clone_size: once

cdr3_nt: TGTGCCAGCTCGGCGGGACAGAATCAGCCCCAGCATTTT
cdr3_aa: CASSAGQNQPQHF
j_call: TRBJ1-5
d_call: TRBD1
v_call: TRBV9
clone_size: -

cdr3_nt: TGTGCCAGCAGCGGGGACAGGAACTATGGCTACACCTTC
cdr3_aa: CASSGDRNYGYTF
j_call: TRBJ1-2
d_call: TRBD1
v_call: TRBV9
clone_size: -

cdr3_nt: TGTGCCAGCAGTTCGGGTCTCACAGATACGCAGTATTTT
cdr3_aa: CASSSGLTDTQYF
j_call: TRBJ2-3
d_call: -
v_call: TRBV27
clone_size: -

cdr3_nt: TGTGCCAGCAGCCTCAAACCCTACGAGCAGTACTTC
cdr3_aa: CASSLKPYEQYF
j_call: TRBJ2-7
d_call: -
v_call: TRBV13
clone_size: -

cdr3_nt: TGCGCCAGCAGCTTGTGGGGCCATATAAACTATGGCTACACCTTC
cdr3_aa: CASSLWGHINYGYTF
j_call: TRBJ1-2
d_call: -
v_call: TRBV5-1
clone_size: -

cdr3_nt: TGCGCCAGCAGATCGGACGGGACAGAAGCTTTCTTT
cdr3_aa: CASRSDGTEAFF
j_call: TRBJ1-1
d_call: -
v_call: TRBV5-1
clone_size: once

cdr3_nt: TGTGCCAGCAGTTTATGGCGGGAGGTTTACGAGCAGTACTTC
cdr3_aa: CASSLWREVYEQYF
j_call: TRBJ2-7
d_call: TRBD2
v_call: TRBV28
clone_size: once

cdr3_nt: TGTGCCAGCAGCTTGGGGGACAGTGTCGATCAGCCCCAGCATTTT
cdr3_aa: CASSLGDSVDQPQHF
j_call: TRBJ1-5
d_call: TRBD1
v_call: TRBV7-9
clone_size: -

cdr3_nt: TGCAGTGCAGACAACCAAGCGGGGGCTTCCTACGAGCAGTACTTC
cdr3_aa: CSADNQAGASYEQYF
j_call: TRBJ2-7
d_call: TRBD2
v_call: TRBV20-1
clone_size: -

cdr3_nt: TGTGCCAGCAGTGTGGACGGCCTCTGGGGCTACACCTTC
cdr3_aa: CASSVDGLWGYTF
j_call: TRBJ1-2
d_call: -
v_call: TRBV6-5
clone_size: -

cdr3_nt: TGTGCCAGCAGCCATCCGGGACTAGCGGGAATAAGAGGGGAGCTGTTTTTT
cdr3_aa: CASSHPGLAGIRGELFF
j_call: TRBJ2-2
d_call: TRBD2
v_call: TRBV3-1
clone_size: -

cdr3_nt: TGTGCCAGCAGCCCAAGTCGGGACCACGAGCAGTACTTC
cdr3_aa: CASSPSRDHEQYF
j_call: TRBJ2-7
d_call: -
v_call: TRBV7-8
clone_size: -

cdr3_nt: TGTGCCAGCAGCAAACAGGGTAGCAATCAGCCCCAGCATTTT
cdr3_aa: CASSKQGSNQPQHF
j_call: TRBJ1-5
d_call: -
v_call: TRBV27
clone_size: -